This T cell receptor beta chain was profiled in a study of T-cell reconstitution after alpha-beta-depleted transplantation in children. Study results and limitations: Reportedly, only several hundred clones from non-depleted graft cells drove alpha-beta T-cell counts at about two months. After one year, T-cell counts and TCRbeta diversity mostly came from new T cells.

This clonotype appeared many times. Its specificity is not known. Unique molecular identifiers were used to barcode this TCRbeta library. TCRdb re-analysed the PCR reads in MiXCR, keeping a single row per CDR3 protein. The sample has roughly 70,000 distinct CDR3 sequences, roughly 4.9% seen once. Germline V lookup: CDR1 DFQATT, CDR2 SNEGSKA (reference sequence). CDR3 size: 14 residues. V was shortened by 0 bases and J by 6 bases, with 13 bases between the two germline ends. The V gene is TRBV20-1, the J gene TRBJ2-3; D may be TRBD2 (6 bases). The TCR sequence derives from a boy younger than two who had a stem cell transplant for acute myeloid leukemia, so the T cells may come from the graft donor. Sequencing used PBMCs, mostly from graft donor cells, obtained 180 days after TCRalphabeta/CD19-depleted stem cell transplant. The CDR3 here is CSARDELAGDTQYF. The CDR3, as DNA: TGCAGTGCTAGAGATGAACTAGCAGGGGATACGCAGTATTTT.